The subject of this entry is one T cell receptor beta chain. This record comes from a study of blood T cell repertoires in COVID-19. Here immunoSEQ multiplex PCR was the method, and the copy in TCRdb shows in-frame clones only, minus some. The top ten hold about 2.1% of the sample, which has 300,000 to 450,000 clones, around 87% seen once. This sequence originates from a man aged 35-49 years in a cohort exposed to, infected with or recovered from COVID-19 (not recorded which). Sequencing was done on a sample of PBMCs or T cells enriched from blood (not recorded which).

The CDR3 bases are TGTGCCAGCAGTTACGAGAACACCATATATTTT. The encoded protein is CASSYENTIYF. V is TRBV6-5 and J is TRBJ1-3; D unclear. This CDR3 comprises 11 residues. Germline V gene data show CDR1 as MNHEY and CDR2 as SVGAGI. The ends were cut back, 2 bases at V and 7 bases at J, with 3 bases in the middle.